This paragraph covers one T cell receptor (beta chain) sequence. Its antigen is still unknown. The data are from a study of cytomegalovirus exposure and HLA in healthy donors. Broader study findings: Analysis performed later found over 15,000 TCR beta sequences associated with HLA alleles at 0.05 false discovery rate.

V was cut by 4 bases and J by 1 base, with 7 bases left in between. The CDR3 loop spans 13 amino acids. Germline-derived CDR1 and CDR2 are SGHTA and FQGNSA. Vbeta (60) and Jbeta (13) primers were used in the PCR. Profiled with immunoSEQ multiplex PCR; TCRdb holds only in-frame clones, not every one. The sample carries approximately 210,000 clones, approximately 80% recorded once. The sample was PBMCs. The chain has TRBV7-2 and TRBJ1-2; D is unclear. The sequence derives from a woman between 45 and 65 years old in good health and CMV-seropositive. This CDR3 is CASSSQVNYGYTF. For the CDR3, the DNA is TGTGCCAGCAGCTCGCAGGTTAACTATGGCTACACCTTC.